This entry lists 2 T cell receptor beta chains sequenced from one sample in a study of blood T cell repertoires in COVID-19. Profiling relied on immunoSEQ multiplex PCR, and the TCRdb table lists in-frame clones only, not all of them. The sample lists under 350,000 clones, around 88% occurring once. Sequenced input: peripheral blood. All receptors come from a man aged 40-50 years with acute or convalescent COVID-19.

V usage is TRBV7-3 and J usage is TRBJ2-3; D not certain. This CDR3 has 13 amino acids. In germline, CDR1 is SGHTA, CDR2 FQGTGA. V lost 4 bases and J 4 bases, leaving 9 bases between the germline ends. The CDR3 region has the DNA TGTGCCAGCAGCTCAAGCCGCGCAGATACGCAGTATTTT. Protein: CASSSSRADTQYF.

V and J are TRBV3-1 (or the pseudogene TRBV3-2) and TRBJ1-6, with TRBD1 matching 9 bases. There are 16 residues in the CDR3. CDR1 and CDR2 from the germline V gene are LGHDT and YNNKEL (reference sequence). The junction had 5 bases not matched to a gene; V was cut back by 1 base and J by 7 bases. CDR3 residues: CASSQGFGQGNSPLHF. DNA of the CDR3: TGTGCCAGCAGCCAAGGGTTCGGACAGGGGAATTCACCCCTCCACTTT.